This T cell receptor beta chain was obtained from a study of shared clonotypes between healthy human individuals. Whole-study context: Donor ages ranged 18 to 49 years: a couple of women, a few men. Each donor contributed plates that comprised three CD4 naive, three CD4 memory, two CD8 naive and one CD8 memory.

Original analysis: Because ImmunoSEQ provided only junction sequences with no quality scores, the filtering differed. The assay was immunoSEQ multiplex PCR, and TCRdb's table has in-frame clones only and misses some. V and J calls and clone size are copied from that table; D and trimming were computed from the DNA. The table has about 2.3 million clones, approximately 93% seen once. In the case of this clone: Its antigen remains unknown.

The CDR3 length is 15 residues. In germline, CDR1 is SGHRS, CDR2 YFSETQ. V was pared by 1 base and J by 0 bases, with 8 bases between. Study-level results: In a handful of donors, about 5% of naive CD4 clonotypes appeared in common.

Source material: naive CD4+ T cells from PBMCs. This sample's subset: CD45RA+ positively selected. V and J are TRBV5-1 and TRBJ2-4; D is possibly TRBD2 (5 bases). The receptor comes from a man younger than 30 in good health. Some clones in this sample may be carry-over from other donors' samples. The CDR3 reads CASSLTGVAKNIQYF. The CDR3 DNA is TGCGCCAGCAGCTTGACCGGGGTAGCCAAAAACATTCAGTACTTC.